This is a list of T cell receptor beta chains from one sample in a study of radiation and T cells in renal cell carcinoma. Here immunoSEQ multiplex PCR was the method, and the copy in TCRdb shows in-frame clones only, minus some. The sample carries approximately 94,000 clones, 65% to 85% recorded once. Sample: blood, taken from a patient whose treatment included radiotherapy and nephrectomy. Receptors were obtained from a man aged 55 to 70 with renal cell carcinoma. CDR3s leave out the opening cysteine and the closing phenylalanine or tryptophan.

v_call: TRBV2; j_call: TRBJ2-2; cdr3_length: 14; cdr3_aa: ASSAVPDRSTGELF
v_call: TRBV4-1; j_call: TRBJ1-5; cdr3_length: 13; cdr3_aa: ASSQGGQGIQPQH
v_call: TRBV28; j_call: TRBJ2-3; cdr3_length: 12; cdr3_aa: ASGWDPNTDTQY
v_call: TRBV7-9; j_call: TRBJ2-7; cdr3_length: 13; cdr3_aa: ASSRPGPTAYEQY
v_call: TRBV19; j_call: TRBJ2-7; cdr3_length: 11; cdr3_aa: AAGGSAGYEQY
v_call: TRBV5-1; j_call: TRBJ1-1; cdr3_length: 12; cdr3_aa: ASSTGGAGTEAF
v_call: TRBV5-1; j_call: TRBJ1-5; cdr3_length: 14; cdr3_aa: ASSLDGGFSNQPQH
v_call: TRBV9; j_call: TRBJ1-4; cdr3_length: 14; cdr3_aa: ASSVTGDATNEKLF
v_call: TRBV9; j_call: TRBJ2-5; cdr3_length: 11; cdr3_aa: ASSGGGEETQY
v_call: TRBV18; j_call: TRBJ2-3; cdr3_length: 15; cdr3_aa: ASSTQLTSGSSDTQY
v_call: TRBV5-1; j_call: TRBJ2-4; cdr3_length: 14; cdr3_aa: ASSAQGLAGGNIQY
v_call: TRBV7-9; j_call: TRBJ2-7; cdr3_length: 12; cdr3_aa: ASSLGLSSYEQY
v_call: TRBV7-8; j_call: TRBJ1-3; cdr3_length: 15; cdr3_aa: ASSSRLRGPSGNTIY
v_call: TRBV18; j_call: TRBJ2-7; cdr3_length: 13; cdr3_aa: ASSPLAGGGHEQY
v_call: TRBV27; j_call: TRBJ2-7; cdr3_length: 13; cdr3_aa: ASSLSQGHPYEQY
v_call: TRBV9; j_call: TRBJ2-5; cdr3_length: 16; cdr3_aa: ASSFPVMGQPSQETQY
v_call: TRBV7-8; j_call: TRBJ2-3; cdr3_length: 13; cdr3_aa: ASNIAVRFTDTQY
v_call: TRBV19; j_call: TRBJ2-7; cdr3_length: 12; cdr3_aa: ASSLTNAAYEQY
v_call: TRBV2; j_call: TRBJ2-7; cdr3_length: 13; cdr3_aa: ASGLDPPRVYEQY
v_call: TRBV18; j_call: TRBJ1-1; cdr3_length: 13; cdr3_aa: ASSPGLDRNTEAF
v_call: TRBV5-1; j_call: TRBJ2-3; cdr3_length: 14; cdr3_aa: ASSLGGTGVHTTQY
v_call: TRBV5-6; j_call: TRBJ2-7; cdr3_length: 12; cdr3_aa: ASSRLAGAYEQY
v_call: TRBV7-8; j_call: TRBJ2-1; cdr3_length: 12; cdr3_aa: ATRTFRTGYEQF
v_call: TRBV7-2; j_call: TRBJ2-5; cdr3_length: 13; cdr3_aa: ASSLGLAGGETQY
v_call: TRBV28; j_call: TRBJ1-1; cdr3_length: 13; cdr3_aa: ASRPPQGMDTEAF
v_call: TRBV28; j_call: TRBJ2-7; cdr3_length: 11; cdr3_aa: AGGTGGSYEQY
v_call: TRBV5-1; j_call: TRBJ2-7; cdr3_length: 12; cdr3_aa: ASSLGQGAYEQY
v_call: TRBV5-4; j_call: TRBJ2-7; cdr3_length: 14; cdr3_aa: ASSPDRGLSSYEQY
v_call: TRBV7-2; j_call: TRBJ1-1; cdr3_length: 14; cdr3_aa: ASSLVFAGKSTEAF
v_call: TRBV5-1; j_call: TRBJ2-5; cdr3_length: 10; cdr3_aa: ASSLGQETQY
v_call: TRBV21-1; j_call: TRBJ2-6; cdr3_length: 18; cdr3_aa: ASSERSPGHRSSGANVLT
v_call: TRBV2; j_call: TRBJ1-5; cdr3_length: 15; cdr3_aa: ASSEGSVQDSNQPQH
v_call: TRBV15; j_call: TRBJ1-1; cdr3_length: 15; cdr3_aa: ATSRAPRGIPGPKAF
v_call: TRBV11-2; j_call: TRBJ2-3; cdr3_length: 14; cdr3_aa: ASSPRGLANTDTQY
v_call: TRBV10-1; j_call: TRBJ2-1; cdr3_length: 13; cdr3_aa: ASSARGSPYNEQF
v_call: TRBV29-1; j_call: TRBJ2-1; cdr3_length: 12; cdr3_aa: RNKSGSSYNERF
v_call: TRBV4-3; j_call: TRBJ2-2; cdr3_length: 14; cdr3_aa: ASSQVFGGNTGELF
v_call: TRBV27; j_call: TRBJ2-2; cdr3_length: 13; cdr3_aa: ASSLSWTGSGELF